In this sample, the clone carrying this T cell receptor beta chain turned up many times. This CDR3 spans 12 amino acids. Looked up from germline, CDR1 is SGHKS and CDR2 is YYEKEE (reference sequence). Trimming removed 3 bases at V and 4 bases at J, with 8 bases between. Preparation of the TCRbeta library involved a method that used unique molecular identifiers. One entry per CDR3 protein results from TCRdb running MiXCR on the PCR reads. Of approximately 240,000 distinct CDR3 sequences listed, over 9.5% are singletons. The source of the sample is a study of T-cell reconstitution after alpha-beta-depleted transplantation in children.

The chain is built from TRBV5-5 and TRBJ2-7; weak D call: TRBD1 (5 bases). This sample comprised PBMCs from the stem cell graft donor, obtained from the stem cell graft. This sequence was found in a human donor who donated a stem cell graft to a child with SCID. As DNA, the CDR3 is TGTGCCAGCAGCTCCAGGGTTTACGAGCAGTACTTC. This sequence encodes CASSSRVYEQYF.